Included here is one TCR beta chain sequence, with context. Its antigen is currently unknown. The data originate from a study of cytomegalovirus exposure and HLA in healthy donors. Notes on the study in general: An analysis that was carried out later associated some 17,000 TCR beta sequences with HLA alleles at 0.05 false discovery rate. Later analysis revealed greater clonal expansion in HLA-associated TCR beta chains than in equally common others.

The PCR used 60 Vbeta and 13 Jbeta primers. Libraries were prepared by immunoSEQ multiplex PCR; TCRdb keeps only in-frame clonotypes and omits some of them. The repertoire consists of about 160,000 clones, with over 75% occurring once and the leading ten covering 1.5% to 2%. Among the donors, all were healthy bone marrow donors. Unrecorded immune exposure was likely among donors, who were nominally healthy when sampled. Losses at the gene ends were 4 bases for V and 4 bases for J; bases not matched to a gene: 7. The CDR3 has 15 residues. Germline V CDR1 and CDR2: SGDLS, YYNGEE. The material sequenced was PBMCs. The TCR was taken from a woman under 40 in good health and CMV-seronegative. This chain links TRBV9 with TRBJ1-4; 7 bases match TRBD1. The DNA for the CDR3 is TGTGCCAGCAGCACCCAGGGACAGCTTAATGAAAAACTGTTTTTT. Its translation: CASSTQGQLNEKLFF.